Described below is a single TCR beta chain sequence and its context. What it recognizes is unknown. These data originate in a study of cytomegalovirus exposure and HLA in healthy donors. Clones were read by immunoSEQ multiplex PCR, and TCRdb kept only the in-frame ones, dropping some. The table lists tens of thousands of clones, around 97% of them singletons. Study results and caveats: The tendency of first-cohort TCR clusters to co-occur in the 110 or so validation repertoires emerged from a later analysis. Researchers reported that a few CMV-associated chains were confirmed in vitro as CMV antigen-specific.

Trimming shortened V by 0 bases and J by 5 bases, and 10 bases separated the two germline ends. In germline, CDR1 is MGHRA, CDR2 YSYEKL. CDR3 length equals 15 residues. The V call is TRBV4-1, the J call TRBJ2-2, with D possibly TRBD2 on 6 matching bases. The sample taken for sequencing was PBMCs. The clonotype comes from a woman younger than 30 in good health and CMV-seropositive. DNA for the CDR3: TGCGCCAGCAGCCAAGATGCGGGGCTGACCGGGGAGCTGTTTTTT. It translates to CASSQDAGLTGELFF.